This T cell receptor beta chain came from a study of OX40 agonist ivuxolimab in advanced cancers. Turning to the study itself: Three patients, one with hepatocellular carcinoma and two with cutaneous melanoma, achieved partial responses.

Germline V gene lookup returns CDR1 SGHDN and CDR2 FVKESK. Trimming removed 0 bases at V and 4 bases at J, with 12 bases between. CDR3 length equals 15 residues. The data were produced by immunoSEQ multiplex PCR, yet TCRdb's version contains in-frame clones alone and is incomplete. This sample has under 150,000 clones, with 75% to 95% found just once. The sample here was CD4+ or CD8+ T cells sorted from blood, taken in a trial of the OX40 agonist ivuxolimab. The sequence was obtained from an adult with an advanced solid tumor such as melanoma, head and neck, liver or kidney cancer. The chain combines TRBV14 with TRBJ2-5; no firm D call. The CDR3: CASSQDGDLPETQYF. CDR3 coding DNA: TGTGCCAGCAGCCAAGATGGAGATCTCCCAGAGACCCAGTACTTC.